Listed below are T cell receptor beta chains from one sample, sequenced in a study of T cells in Graves' hyperthyroidism and ophthalmopathy. Each CDR3 protein gets one entry after TCRdb re-called the multiplex PCR reads with MiXCR. The repertoire holds some 350,000 distinct CDR3 sequences, approximately 20% seen once, with 3% to 4% in the top ten. Sequencing was done on a sample of blood. These receptors all come from a woman younger than 30 with Graves' hyperthyroidism. Both conserved end residues are part of each CDR3. D genes are given only for firm matches. Clone size is shown for a subset of rows, as once, few, many or a class of expanded clone.

>TRBJ1-1|TRBV19|11|NA|NA
CASSIGNEAFF
TGTGCCAGTAGTATAGGCAATGAAGCTTTCTTT
>TRBJ1-1|TRBV6-5|14|many|TRBD1
CASARDSFRSEAFF
TGTGCCAGCGCCCGGGACAGCTTTAGATCTGAAGCTTTCTTT
>TRBJ2-7|TRBV7-2|15|many|NA
CASSRPHSFSYEQYF
TGTGCCAGCAGCCGACCTCACTCCTTCTCGTACGAGCAGTACTTC
>TRBJ1-2|TRBV7-2|13|many|NA
CASSRTAVYGYTF
TGTGCCAGCAGTCGGACAGCTGTCTATGGCTACACCTTC
>TRBJ2-7|TRBV6-5|13|NA|NA
CASSYYGGNDQYF
TGTGCCAGCAGTTACTACGGGGGCAACGATCAGTACTTC
>TRBJ1-1|TRBV7-9|15|many|NA
CASSIYAGAGTEAFF
TGTGCCAGCAGCATATACGCGGGGGCTGGGACTGAAGCTTTCTTT
>TRBJ2-4|TRBV12-3/TRBV12-4|17|many|TRBD2
CASSLGLAGGPGNIQYF
TGTGCCAGCAGTCTCGGACTAGCGGGGGGGCCCGGAAACATTCAGTACTTC
>TRBJ2-7|TRBV11-1|19|many|NA
CASSSNPGTKSRNSYEQYF
TGTGCCAGCAGCTCAAACCCCGGGACAAAGTCCCGCAACTCCTACGAGCAGTACTTC
>TRBJ1-5|TRBV27|13|many|NA
CASSLSGIQPQHF
TGTGCCAGCAGTTTAAGTGGGATTCAGCCCCAGCATTTT
>TRBJ2-7|TRBV24-1|15|many|TRBD1
CATSDLGTGFYEQYF
TGTGCCACCAGTGATTTGGGGACAGGGTTTTACGAGCAGTACTTC
>TRBJ2-5|TRBV28|15|many|TRBD1
CASSTNRGLRGTQYF
TGTGCCAGCAGTACAAACAGGGGGCTTAGGGGGACCCAGTACTTC
>TRBJ2-7|TRBV20-1|14|NA|NA
CSARDGGGYYEQYF
TGCAGTGCTAGAGATGGGGGTGGTTACTACGAGCAGTACTTC
>TRBJ1-1|TRBV30|14|many|NA
CAWSVPSLNTEAFF
TGTGCCTGGAGTGTACCCAGCTTGAACACTGAAGCTTTCTTT
>TRBJ1-5|TRBV15|16|many|TRBD1
CATSQEGTGQYQPQHF
TGTGCCACCAGCCAGGAGGGGACAGGACAGTATCAGCCCCAGCATTTT
>TRBJ1-5|TRBV9|14|many|NA
CASSKGDGNQPQHF
TGTGCCAGCAGCAAAGGGGACGGTAATCAGCCCCAGCATTTT
>TRBJ2-1|TRBV7-2|15|NA|NA
CASSMVISPYNEKFF
TGTGCCAGCAGCATGGTGATTTCCCCCTACAATGAGAAGTTCTTC
>TRBJ1-1|TRBV15|14|few|NA
CATSGRQAPTEAFF
TGTGCCACCAGCGGAAGACAGGCCCCCACTGAAGCTTTCTTT
>TRBJ2-5|TRBV6-2/TRBV6-3|16|once|TRBD2
CASSRRLAGYQETQYF
TGTGCCAGCAGTCGAAGACTAGCGGGATACCAAGAGACCCAGTACTTC
>TRBJ2-2|TRBV2|13|many|NA
CASQGQGTGELFF
TGTGCCAGCCAAGGCCAGGGCACCGGGGAGCTGTTTTTT
>TRBJ2-1|TRBV6-5|16|few|TRBD2
CASSYAGTSGYNEQFF
TGTGCCAGCAGTTACGCAGGGACTAGCGGATACAATGAGCAGTTCTTC
>TRBJ1-1|TRBV2|14|many|NA
CTGQGRTREPEAFF
TGTACTGGCCAGGGACGGACCCGGGAACCTGAAGCTTTCTTT
>TRBJ2-2|TRBV24-1|14|many|NA
CATSEPSSWGELFF
TGTGCCACCAGTGAACCCTCGTCTTGGGGGGAGCTGTTTTTT
>TRBJ1-3|TRBV5-1|13|many|NA
CASSLAVGNTIYF
TGCGCCAGCAGCTTGGCGGTGGGAAACACCATATATTTT
>TRBJ2-7|TRBV4-1|16|NA|TRBD1
CASSQPGKDRAYEQYF
TGCGCCAGCAGCCAACCCGGAAAGGACAGGGCCTACGAGCAGTACTTC
>TRBJ2-4|TRBV15|14|few|TRBD1
CATSPDRGSNIQYF
TGTGCCACCAGCCCCGACAGGGGCTCAAACATTCAGTACTTC
>TRBJ2-7|TRBV6-2/TRBV6-3|15|many|NA
CASSYSGKHPYEQYF
TGTGCCAGCAGTTACTCCGGGAAGCACCCCTACGAGCAGTACTTC
>TRBJ1-2|TRBV10-3|15|many|TRBD1
CAIPDRVNPLGGYTF
TGTGCCATCCCCGACAGGGTGAATCCTCTTGGCGGCTACACCTTC
>TRBJ1-1|TRBV10-1|12|few|TRBD1
CAKTTGGTEAFF
TGCGCCAAGACTACAGGGGGCACTGAAGCTTTCTTT
>TRBJ2-5|TRBV9|14|many|NA
CASSVFMGPETQYF
TGTGCCAGCAGCGTATTTATGGGGCCGGAGACCCAGTACTTC
>TRBJ2-2|TRBV15|13|many|NA
CATSREYTGELFF
TGTGCCACCAGCAGAGAATACACCGGGGAGCTGTTTTTT
>TRBJ1-1|TRBV29-1|14|few|NA
CSVGGGRVDTEAFF
TGCAGCGTTGGGGGTGGTAGGGTTGACACTGAAGCTTTCTTT
>TRBJ1-1|TRBV19|16|many|NA
CASSRTASGGNTEAFF
TGTGCCAGTAGTCGGACAGCGAGTGGGGGGAACACTGAAGCTTTCTTT
>TRBJ1-5|TRBV6-2/TRBV6-3|15|many|NA
CASSYSVGQTQPQHF
TGTGCCAGCAGTTACTCCGTTGGACAGACTCAGCCCCAGCATTTT
>TRBJ2-4|TRBV9|17|many|TRBD2
CASSVGLAGVAKNIQYF
TGTGCCAGCAGCGTAGGGCTAGCGGGGGTAGCCAAAAACATTCAGTACTTC
>TRBJ1-3|TRBV28|16|many|NA
CASSSDSSAFGNTIYF
TGTGCCAGCAGTTCTGACAGTTCGGCTTTTGGAAACACCATATATTTT
>TRBJ2-2|TRBV27|18|few|TRBD2
CASSLSRTSGGSAGELFF
TGTGCCAGCAGTTTATCCAGGACTAGCGGGGGTAGCGCCGGGGAGCTGTTTTTT
>TRBJ2-2|TRBV19|14|many|NA
CASILAPNTGELFF
TGTGCCAGTATCTTAGCACCGAACACCGGGGAGCTGTTTTTT
>TRBJ2-7|TRBV20-1|14|many|NA
CSARGGYPTYEQYF
TGCAGTGCTAGAGGCGGGTATCCGACCTACGAGCAGTACTTC
>TRBJ2-5|TRBV7-2|13|many|NA
CASSFSPLETQYF
TGTGCCAGCAGCTTCTCCCCACTAGAGACCCAGTACTTC
>TRBJ2-7|TRBV4-1|18|many|TRBD2
CASSQVWLAGLSSYEQYF
TGCGCCAGCAGCCAAGTTTGGCTAGCGGGTCTAAGCTCCTACGAGCAGTACTTC
>TRBJ1-1|TRBV7-2|16|many|NA
CASSLGPAGTNTEAFF
TGTGCCAGCAGCTTAGGGCCGGCCGGAACGAACACTGAAGCTTTCTTT
>TRBJ1-1|TRBV29-1|11|NA|NA
CSPQTPTEACF
TGCAGCCCTCAGACTCCCACTGAAGCTTGCTTT
>TRBJ2-5|TRBV12-3/TRBV12-4|17|NA|TRBD1
CASSSRLKARTGETQYF
TGTGCCAGCAGTTCCCGACTGAAAGCTAGGACAGGGGAGACCCAGTACTTC
>TRBJ1-1|TRBV30|12|NA|NA
CAWTGPGVLTFF
TGTGCCTGGACAGGACCGGGGGTTTTAACTTTCTTT
>TRBJ2-7|TRBV9|15|NA|TRBD1
CASSVRDSSSYEQYF
TGTGCCAGCAGCGTTCGGGACAGCAGCTCCTACGAGCAGTACTTC
>TRBJ2-2|TRBV10-3|15|few|NA
CAISEGRGYTGELCF
TGTGCCATCAGTGAGGGTCGGGGTTACACCGGGGAGCTGTGTTTT
>TRBJ2-7|TRBV5-1|18|many|TRBD1
CASSLAGTGYPGLREQYF
TGCGCCAGCAGCTTGGCCGGGACAGGTTACCCGGGACTTCGCGAGCAGTACTTC
>TRBJ1-1|TRBV7-2|11|many|NA
CARFMNTEAFF
TGTGCCAGATTTATGAACACTGAAGCTTTCTTT